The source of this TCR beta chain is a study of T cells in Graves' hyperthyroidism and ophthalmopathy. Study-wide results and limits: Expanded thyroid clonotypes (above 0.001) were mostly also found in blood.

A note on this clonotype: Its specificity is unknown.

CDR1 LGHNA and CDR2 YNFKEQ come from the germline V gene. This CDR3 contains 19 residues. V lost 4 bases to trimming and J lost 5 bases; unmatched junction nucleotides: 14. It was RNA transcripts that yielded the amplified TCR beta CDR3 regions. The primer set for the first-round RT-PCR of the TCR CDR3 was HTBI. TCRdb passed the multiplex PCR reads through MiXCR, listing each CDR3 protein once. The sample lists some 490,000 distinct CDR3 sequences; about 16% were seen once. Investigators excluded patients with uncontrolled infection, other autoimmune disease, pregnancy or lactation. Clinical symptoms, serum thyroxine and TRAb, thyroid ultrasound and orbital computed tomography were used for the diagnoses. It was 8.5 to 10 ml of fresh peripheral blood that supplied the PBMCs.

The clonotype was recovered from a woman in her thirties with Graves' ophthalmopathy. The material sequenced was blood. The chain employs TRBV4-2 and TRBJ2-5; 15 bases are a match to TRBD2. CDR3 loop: CASSPGLAGGPSFLETQYF. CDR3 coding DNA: TGTGCCAGCAGCCCCGGACTAGCGGGAGGGCCCTCGTTCCTGGAGACCCAGTACTTC.